These 18 T cell receptor beta chains share one sample of origin, sequenced in a study of PD-1 blockade in classical Hodgkin lymphoma. Measured with immunoSEQ multiplex PCR; TCRdb has only the in-frame clones, and not every one. The repertoire holds roughly 100,000 clones, 85% to 90% seen once, with about 6.1% in the top ten. Relapse was seen in all patients after autologous stem cell transplantation, and brentuximab vedotin exposure was variable. Here the sequenced sample was peripheral blood mononuclear cells (PBMCs), taken before the second cycle of nivolumab. The receptor source for this set is a human donor with classical Hodgkin lymphoma.

The chain combines TRBV27 with TRBJ2-6; D remains unclear. This CDR3 is built from 17 residues. Germline assignment: CDR1 MNHEY and CDR2 SMNVEV (reference sequence). With 3 bases removed from V and 0 bases from J, the gap between germline ends came to 12 bases. The DNA for the CDR3 is TGTGCCAGCAGTTTCACCCCCCCGAGCTCTGGGGCCAACGTCCTGACTTTC. This encodes CASSFTPPSSGANVLTF.

The chain couples TRBV5-4 to TRBJ2-7; D gene uncertain. Trimming removed 0 bases from V and 3 bases from J, with 13 bases in between. CDR1 SGHNT and CDR2 YYREEE come from the germline V gene (reference sequence). The CDR3 runs 15 residues. The CDR3 coding sequence is TGTGCCAGCAGCTTGGGACTCGCATCTAGCTACGAGCAGTACTTC. It translates to CASSLGLASSYEQYF.

J is TRBJ1-2 and V is TRBV9; weak D call: TRBD1 (5 bases). Germline loops: CDR1 SGDLS, CDR2 YYNGEE. Trimming stripped 0 bases from V and 3 bases from J, with 18 bases between. The CDR3 contains 17 residues. The CDR3 loop reads CASSVAGSGGEYYGYTF. CDR3 nucleotides: TGTGCCAGCAGCGTAGCAGGTAGTGGAGGGGAATACTATGGCTACACCTTC.

The genes are TRBV7-2 and TRBJ1-3; a possible D gene is TRBD1 (5 bases). The germline CDR1 and CDR2 sequences are SGHTA and FQGNSA. V was shortened by 1 base and J by 2 bases, with 12 bases between the two germline ends. The CDR3 spans 16 residues. CDR3: CASSLVSIRAGNTIYF. In DNA, the CDR3 is TGTGCCAGCAGCTTAGTCTCAATCAGGGCTGGAAACACCATATATTTT.

This chain links TRBV6-5 with TRBJ2-7; D might be TRBD1 (5 bases). V was trimmed by 6 bases and J by 4 bases, leaving 10 bases between them. Germline values: CDR1 MNHEY, CDR2 SVGAGI. CDR3 size: 12 residues. CDR3 nucleotides: TGTGCCAGCAGCCATACAGGTTACGAGCAGTACTTC. Encoded protein: CASSHTGYEQYF.

The chain links TRBV9 to TRBJ1-1, with D tentatively TRBD1 (6 bases). The CDR3 extends over 14 amino acids. V was cut by 3 bases and J by 4 bases, with 13 bases left in between. CDR1 and CDR2 from the germline V gene are SGDLS and YYNGEE. CDR3 sequence (DNA): TGTGCCAGCAGCGAACACCGGGACACCACTGAAGCTTTCTTT. The encoded protein is CASSEHRDTTEAFF.

The chain carries TRBV5-1 and TRBJ2-2, with 9 bases fitting TRBD1. V trimming: 3 bases; J trimming: 3 bases; junction bases outside the gene matches: 3. The germline V gene has CDR1 SGHRS and CDR2 YFSETQ. The CDR3 is 15 amino acids. The CDR3 DNA reads as TGCGCCAGCAGCTCCCGGACAGGGGACACCGGGGAGCTGTTTTTT. Amino acid sequence: CASSSRTGDTGELFF.

The genes are TRBV4-1 and TRBJ2-1; D is undetermined. The CDR3 contains 16 residues. Germline values: CDR1 MGHRA, CDR2 YSYEKL. Deletions cut 4 bases from V and 5 bases from J, with 18 bases between. CDR3 coding DNA: TGCGCCAGCAGCCGCTCGAAAGACCGACTCGACAATGAGCAGTTCTTC. It translates to CASSRSKDRLDNEQFF.

The chain links TRBV6-5 to TRBJ1-2; TRBD1 is a possible D gene (6 bases). V was cut by 6 bases and J by 4 bases, with 15 bases left in between. The germline gives CDR1 MNHEY, CDR2 SVGAGI. The CDR3 length is 14 residues. CDR3: CASSYTGQVYGYTF. The DNA of the CDR3 is TGTGCCAGCAGCTATACGGGACAAGTCTATGGCTACACCTTC.

The rearrangement links TRBV30 to TRBJ2-1; 9 bases are shared with TRBD2. CDR3 size: 13 residues. The junction had 4 bases not matched to a gene; V was cut back by 6 bases and J by 4 bases. Per the germline V gene, CDR1 is GTSNPN and CDR2 is SVGIG (reference sequence). The chain's CDR3 is CACAGGPYNEQFF. In nucleotides, the CDR3 is TGTGCCTGTGCGGGGGGGCCATACAATGAGCAGTTCTTC.

This clone occurred a few times. The chain recombines TRBV5-1 with TRBJ2-7; 9 nucleotides line up with TRBD2. CDR1 and CDR2 (germline): SGHRS, YFSETQ. V dropped 4 bases and J dropped 2; count of bases not matched to a gene: 7. The CDR3 consists of 15 residues. The CDR3 sequence: CASSPPRGGPYEQYF. CDR3 in DNA: TGCGCCAGCAGCCCCCCGCGGGGGGGCCCCTACGAGCAGTACTTC.

The chain recombines TRBV5-6 with TRBJ1-3; D remains unclear. This CDR3 comprises 13 residues. The germline V and J ends were trimmed by 7 bases and 4 bases, with 12 bases remaining between them. From germline, CDR1 is SGHDT and CDR2 YYEEEE. The DNA of the CDR3 is TGTGCCAGCTCGCTCTTCGGAGGAAACACCATATATTTT. It translates to CASSLFGGNTIYF.

The V call is TRBV10-3, the J call TRBJ2-5, with 9 bases fitting TRBD2. CDR1 is ENHRY, CDR2 SYGVKD, per germline. The CDR3 runs 14 residues. J lost 2 bases, V lost 3 bases, and 1 base had no gene match. This CDR3 reads CAISEAGGQETQYF. The CDR3 DNA reads TGTGCCATCAGTGAAGCGGGGGGACAAGAGACCCAGTACTTC.

This rearrangement joins TRBV2 to TRBJ2-7, with 7 nucleotides matching TRBD1. CDR1 and CDR2 (germline): SNHLY, FYNNEI. With 7 bases clipped from V and 0 bases from J, the junction kept 6 bases outside the gene matches. The CDR3 has 14 amino acids. For the CDR3, the DNA is TGTGCCAGCAACCCGGGACAGCTCTCCTACGAGCAGTACTTC. Translation: CASNPGQLSYEQYF.

The chain links TRBV7-6 to TRBJ2-1; 8 nucleotides match TRBD2. J lost 2 bases, V lost 1 base, and 4 bases had no gene match. The germline V gene has CDR1 SGHVS and CDR2 FNYEAQ. This CDR3 has 16 amino acids. CDR3 sequence (DNA): TGTGCCAGCAGCTTAGGGGAGCGGGGGCCCTACAATGAGCAGTTCTTC. It codes for CASSLGERGPYNEQFF. The complete variable domain, with remaining parts taken from reference TRBV7-6 and TRBJ2-1, reads GAGVSQSPRYKVTKRGQDVALRCDPISGHVSLYWYRQALGQGPEFLTYFNYEAQQDKSGLPNDRFSAERPEGSISTLTIQRTEQRDSAMYRCASSLGERGPYNEQFFGPGTRLTVL.

In DNA form, the CDR3 reads TGTGCCAGCAGTCCCAATTCCGGAGGGTACGAGCAGTACTTC. This sequence encodes CASSPNSGGYEQYF. The chain links TRBV2 to TRBJ2-7; TRBD2 is a possible D gene (6 bases). The CDR3 runs to 14 residues. Germline V gene lookup returns CDR1 SNHLY and CDR2 FYNNEI. V dropped 5 bases and J dropped 4 bases, with 15 bases sitting between them.

V and J are TRBV10-3 and TRBJ1-3; no clear D gene. V was trimmed by 5 bases and J by 0 bases, leaving 8 bases between them. This CDR3 comprises 14 residues. The germline CDR1 and CDR2 sequences are ENHRY and SYGVKD. CDR3 nucleotides: TGTGCCATCAGTCGCGGGGTCTCTGGAAACACCATATATTTT. Translated: CAISRGVSGNTIYF.

This clone was counted once. For the CDR3, the DNA is TGTGCCAGCAGTGACACAGTTAGCTCCTACAATGAGCAGTTCTTC. Translation: CASSDTVSSYNEQFF. This chain uses TRBV6-4 with TRBJ2-1, with unresolved D. From germline, CDR1 is MRHNA and CDR2 SNTAGT. The CDR3 loop spans 15 amino acids. V lost 2 bases to trimming and J lost 0 bases, with 8 bases between them.